This TCR beta chain comes out of a study of blood T cell repertoires in COVID-19. Across the study: COVID-19 samples collected from the United States, Italy and Spain covered acute and convalescent phases.

Study processing details: Amplification with reference gene primers provided the estimates of nucleated cell counts. Here immunoSEQ multiplex PCR was the method, and the copy in TCRdb shows in-frame clones only, minus some. The V and J calls and clone size were taken over from that table, and D and trimming were inferred from the DNA. The table records over 130,000 clones, around 88% of them present only once. This sequence originates from a human donor in a cohort sampled during active COVID-19. The specimen was peripheral blood.

The CDR3 region is CASSKAWTGSYEQYF. CDR3 coding DNA: TGTGCCAGTAGTAAAGCCTGGACAGGATCCTACGAGCAGTACTTC. This chain uses TRBV19 with TRBJ2-7, with 7 bases aligning to TRBD1. The V gene's germline CDR1 is LNHDA and CDR2 SQIVND (reference sequence). J was trimmed by 1 base and V by 4 bases; bases with no gene match: 7. CDR3 size: 15 residues. Full variable domain (outside the CDR3, taken from reference TRBV19 and TRBJ2-7): DGGITQSPKYLFRKEGQNVTLSCEQNLNHDAMYWYRQDPGQGLRLIYYSQIVNDFQKGDIAEGYSVSREKKESFPLTVTSAQKNPTAFYLCASSKAWTGSYEQYFGPGTRLTVT.